Shown below are 20 T cell receptor beta chains from a single sample sequenced in a study of CD8 T cells in Susac syndrome. Reverse transcription of about 0.5 to 1 ug RNA used random hexamers. One entry per CDR3 protein, called by TCRdb with MiXCR from the immunoSEQ multiplex PCR reads. The sample carries around 200,000 distinct CDR3 sequences, 85% to 95% recorded once. The specimen was CD4+ T cells from PBMCs. Every receptor here comes from a human donor in good health.

The rearrangement joins TRBV6-5 to TRBJ1-4, with D perhaps TRBD1 (5 bases). CDR1 is MNHEY and CDR2 is SVGAGI in the germline V gene. Between the trimmed V and J ends, which lost 3 bases and 7 bases, there was a span of 12 bases. CDR3 length: 14 amino acids. The CDR3 DNA sequence: TGTGCCAGCAGTTATGAAACAGGCGGTGAAAAACTGTTTTTT. This encodes CASSYETGGEKLFF.

The chain links TRBV7-8 to TRBJ1-4; 9 bases are shared with TRBD1. This CDR3 is built from 15 residues. Per germline, CDR1 SGHVS and CDR2 FQNEAQ. The junction had 6 bases not matched to a gene; V was cut back by 3 bases and J by 7 bases. The CDR3 here is CASSFNYRGLEKLFF. The CDR3 DNA reads as TGTGCCAGCAGCTTTAATTACAGGGGGCTTGAAAAACTGTTTTTT.

This chain joins TRBV20-1 and TRBJ2-7, with a weak D call TRBD1 (6 bases). The CDR3 has 12 residues. Trimming shortened V by 5 bases and J by 2 bases, and 10 bases separated the two germline ends. Germline loops: CDR1 DFQATT, CDR2 SNEGSKA (reference sequence). CDR3 sequence: CSAGQGTYEQYF. In DNA, the CDR3 is TGCAGTGCTGGGCAGGGGACCTACGAGCAGTACTTC.

This clonotype occurred once. The genes are TRBV29-1 and TRBJ2-7; perhaps TRBD1 as D (6 bases). Trimming took 4 bases from V and 5 from J, leaving 18 bases between them. In germline, CDR1 is SQVTM, CDR2 ANQGSEA. The CDR3 consists of 14 residues. The CDR3 nucleotides read TGCAGCGTTGCCTCAGGGCAGGGGAAACACGAGCAGTACTTC. Translated, it gives CSVASGQGKHEQYF.

The V and J genes are TRBV19 and TRBJ2-3, with a weak D call TRBD1 (5 bases). With 3 bases removed from V and 1 base from J, the gap between germline ends came to 8 bases. This CDR3 region has 14 residues. Germline V gives CDR1 LNHDA, CDR2 SQIVND (reference sequence). CDR3: CASSISRGTDTQYF. The DNA for the CDR3 is TGTGCCAGTAGTATCTCCAGGGGCACAGATACGCAGTATTTT.

The chain joins TRBV20-1 to TRBJ2-7; 10 bases are shared with TRBD1. V shed 7 bases and J 6 bases; nucleotides not matched to a gene: 9. This CDR3 has 13 residues. Per germline, CDR1 DFQATT and CDR2 SNEGSKA (reference sequence). CDR3 sequence reads: CSVSPGTGVEQYV. CDR3 coding DNA: TGCAGTGTTTCTCCCGGGACAGGGGTCGAGCAGTACGTC.

This chain connects TRBV7-9 to TRBJ1-2; D remains ambiguous. With 5 bases removed from V and 8 bases from J, the gap between germline ends came to 18 bases. This CDR3 has 14 residues. Germline values: CDR1 SEHNR, CDR2 FQNEAQ (reference sequence). The CDR3 region is CASSPRRTTGGYTF. For the CDR3, the DNA is TGTGCCAGCAGCCCGAGGCGGACTACGGGGGGCTACACCTTC.

This chain connects TRBV30 to TRBJ2-7; 11 bases fit TRBD2. The germline V gene has CDR1 GTSNPN and CDR2 SVGIG (reference sequence). The V and J ends lost 8 bases and 2 bases, in that order; junction bases with no gene match: 5. The CDR3 runs 13 residues. The CDR3 here is CALGLAGAYEQYV. The CDR3 DNA reads as TGTGCCCTTGGACTAGCGGGTGCCTACGAGCAGTACGTC.

The chain uses TRBV7-6 and TRBJ2-5, with D possibly TRBD2 on 6 matching bases. Germline V gene lookup returns CDR1 SGHVS and CDR2 FNYEAQ. The CDR3 length is 15 residues. The V and J ends lost 0 bases and 2 bases respectively, with 10 bases between them. This CDR3 reads CASSLARGEQETQYF. In DNA, the CDR3 is TGTGCCAGCAGCTTAGCGCGGGGTGAACAAGAGACCCAGTACTTC.

V gene TRBV6-1 combines with J gene TRBJ2-7; possibly TRBD1 or TRBD2 for D (5 bases each). CDR3 length equals 13 residues. Germline V CDR1 and CDR2: MNHNS, SASEGT. V was clipped by 8 bases and J by 5 bases, with 16 bases between them. The CDR3 DNA follows: TGTGCCAGCCGGGACCCCGGTCTACACGAGCAGTACGTC. Translation gives CASRDPGLHEQYV.

The rearrangement uses TRBV15 and TRBJ2-7, with D possibly matching TRBD2 (6 bases). The ends were cut back, 5 bases at V and 6 bases at J, with 8 bases in the middle. The CDR3 is 11 amino acids. CDR1 and CDR2 (germline): LNHNV, YYDKDF (reference sequence). This CDR3 is CATSLGGEQYF. The CDR3 DNA sequence: TGTGCCACCAGCTTGGGAGGCGAGCAGTACTTC.

This chain connects TRBV3-1 to TRBJ2-5, with D maybe TRBD1 (5 bases). The length of the CDR3 is 13 residues. Germline CDR1 and CDR2: LGHDT and YNNKEL (reference sequence). V lost 7 bases and J lost 5, with 14 bases in between. CDR3 sequence reads: CASTRQSKETQYF. In DNA, the CDR3 is TGTGCCAGCACCCGACAGTCTAAGGAGACCCAGTACTTC.

This clonotype appeared a few times. V and J are TRBV20-1 and TRBJ2-1; the D gene is possibly TRBD2 (5 bases). CDR1 and CDR2 from the germline V gene are DFQATT and SNEGSKA (reference sequence). V was clipped by 6 bases and J by 0 bases, with 9 bases between them. The CDR3 extends over 13 amino acids. CDR3 amino acids: CSATTSSYNEQFF. The CDR3 DNA is TGCAGTGCCACAACTAGCTCCTACAATGAGCAGTTCTTC.

This rearrangement joins TRBV5-4 to TRBJ2-3, with 10 bases aligning to TRBD2. CDR1 SGHNT and CDR2 YYREEE come from the germline V gene (reference sequence). The V gene end was trimmed by 3 bases and the J gene end by 5 bases; junction bases not matched to a gene: 6. CDR3 length: 15 amino acids. This CDR3 is CASSSGTSVGDTQYF. The CDR3 DNA is TGTGCCAGCAGCTCCGGGACTAGCGTTGGAGATACGCAGTATTTT. Full variable domain (remainder filled in from reference TRBV5-4 and TRBJ2-3): ETGVTQSPTHLIKTRGQQVTLRCSSQSGHNTVSWYQQALGQGPQFIFQYYREEENGRGNFPPRFSGLQFPNYSSELNVNALELDDSALYLCASSSGTSVGDTQYFGPGTRLTVL.

The genes are TRBV19 and TRBJ1-2; no clear D gene. The CDR3 sequence is 15 residues long. With 3 bases removed from V and 3 bases from J, the gap between germline ends came to 14 bases. CDR1 and CDR2 (germline): LNHDA, SQIVND (reference sequence). The CDR3 spells CASSIMSGSDYGYTF. The CDR3 DNA reads TGTGCCAGTAGTATCATGTCAGGATCCGACTATGGCTACACCTTC.

V and J are TRBV5-6 and TRBJ2-1; TRBD2 aligns across 10 bases. The CDR3 covers 17 residues. Germline V gene data show CDR1 as SGHDT and CDR2 as YYEEEE. V was clipped by 2 bases and J by 8 bases; unmatched bases: 13. The CDR3 spells CASSLGTSGIKRHEQFF. CDR3 nucleotides: TGTGCCAGCAGCTTAGGTACTAGCGGGATCAAAAGGCATGAGCAGTTCTTC.

The chain uses TRBV9 and TRBJ2-7, with D possibly TRBD2 on 7 matching bases. Germline-derived CDR1 and CDR2 are SGDLS and YYNGEE. Trimming shortened V by 4 bases and J by 3 bases, and 14 bases separated the two germline ends. This CDR3 spans 14 amino acids. The CDR3 sequence: CASSPGGGGYEQYF. CDR3 bases: TGTGCCAGCAGCCCCGGAGGGGGGGGCTACGAGCAGTACTTC. Filled out from reference TRBV9 and TRBJ2-7, the complete variable domain reads DSGVTQTPKHLITATGQRVTLRCSPRSGDLSVYWYQQSLDQGLQFLIQYYNGEERAKGNILERFSAQQFPDLHSELNLSSLELGDSALYFCASSPGGGGYEQYFGPGTRLTVT.

V gene TRBV6-6 combines with J gene TRBJ2-5; D is uncertain. V was cut by 2 bases and J by 2 bases, with 9 bases left in between. CDR1 and CDR2 (germline): MNHNY, SVGAGI (reference sequence). This CDR3 has 14 amino acids. CDR3 sequence reads: CASSYPPSQETQYF. For the CDR3, the DNA is TGTGCCAGCAGTTACCCGCCGTCACAAGAGACCCAGTACTTC.

This clonotype was counted between two and nine times. The chain combines TRBV7-9 with TRBJ2-3; D not resolved. From germline, CDR1 is SEHNR and CDR2 FQNEAQ (reference sequence). This CDR3 region has 12 residues. V lost 8 bases and J 4 bases, leaving 10 bases between the germline ends. CDR3 loop: CASSPSSDTQYF. The CDR3 DNA reads as TGTGCCAGCTCACCGTCGTCAGATACGCAGTATTTT.

J is TRBJ2-7 and V is TRBV5-1, with D uncertain. V lost 4 bases, J lost 2 bases, and 13 bases lay in between. Per germline, CDR1 SGHRS and CDR2 YFSETQ. The CDR3 has 14 residues. The CDR3 spells CASSPGGLAYEQYV. CDR3 in DNA: TGCGCCAGCAGCCCTGGTGGGCTGGCCTACGAGCAGTACGTC.